This TCR beta chain is from a study of blood T cell repertoires in COVID-19. On the study more broadly: Researchers got acute and convalescent COVID-19 samples from the United States, Italy and Spain. Nucleic acid was either cDNA or gDNA, and it came from T cells, B-cell-depleted T cells, or PBMCs.

Per the original data handling: Estimation of nucleated cell counts was performed using reference gene primer amplification. Assay: immunoSEQ multiplex PCR; the TCRdb copy retains only in-frame clones and omits some. V and J calls and clone size are given by that table; D and trimming were obtained from the DNA. The table has about 260,000 clones, more than 75% seen once; the top ten hold 2% to 2.5%. The germline V and J ends were trimmed by 3 bases and 1 base, with 9 bases remaining between them. The CDR3 length is 14 residues. Germline assignment: CDR1 MDHEN and CDR2 SYDVKM. Only one count was recorded for this clone.

Source material: peripheral blood. The chain carries TRBV28 and TRBJ1-1; D remains ambiguous. The source is a woman aged 45-65 years with acute or convalescent COVID-19. The CDR3 is CASSLAVKNTEAFF. CDR3 nucleotides: TGTGCCAGCAGTTTGGCAGTGAAGAACACTGAAGCTTTCTTT.